This TCR beta chain was sequenced during a study of blood T cell repertoires in COVID-19. Overall study context: Nucleic acid was either cDNA or gDNA, and it came from T cells, B-cell-depleted T cells, or PBMCs.

This table comes from immunoSEQ multiplex PCR, and its TCRdb copy is limited to in-frame clones, with some not included. The repertoire holds 130,000 to 150,000 clones, with 70% to 90% as singletons. Trimming stripped 5 bases from V and 8 bases from J, with 19 bases between. The CDR3 is 16 amino acids. Germline V gene data show CDR1 as SEHNR and CDR2 as FQNEAQ (reference sequence). Sample: peripheral blood. The sequence came from a man between 65 and 85 years old with acute or convalescent COVID-19. The rearrangement joins TRBV7-9 to TRBJ1-6; D uncertain. The CDR3 reads CASSPPMGRIDSPLHF. CDR3 sequence (DNA): TGTGCCAGCAGCCCACCGATGGGGAGGATCGATTCACCCCTCCACTTT.